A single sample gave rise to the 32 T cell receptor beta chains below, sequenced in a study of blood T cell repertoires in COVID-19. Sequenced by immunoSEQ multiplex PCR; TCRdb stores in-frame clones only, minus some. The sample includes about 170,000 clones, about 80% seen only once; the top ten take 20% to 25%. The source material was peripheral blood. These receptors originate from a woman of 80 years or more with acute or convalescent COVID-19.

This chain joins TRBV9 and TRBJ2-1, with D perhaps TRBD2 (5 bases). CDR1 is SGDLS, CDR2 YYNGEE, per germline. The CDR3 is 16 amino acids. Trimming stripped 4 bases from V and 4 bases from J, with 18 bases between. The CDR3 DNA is TGTGCCAGCAGCCCGAGGGTCAGCGGCTATTACAATGAGCAGTTCTTC. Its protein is CASSPRVSGYYNEQFF.

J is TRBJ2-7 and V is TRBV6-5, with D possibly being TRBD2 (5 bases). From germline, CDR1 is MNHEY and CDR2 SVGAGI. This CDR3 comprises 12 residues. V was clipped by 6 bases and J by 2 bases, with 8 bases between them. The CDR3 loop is CASSPRAYEQYF. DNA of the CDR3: TGTGCCAGCAGCCCGAGGGCCTACGAGCAGTACTTC.

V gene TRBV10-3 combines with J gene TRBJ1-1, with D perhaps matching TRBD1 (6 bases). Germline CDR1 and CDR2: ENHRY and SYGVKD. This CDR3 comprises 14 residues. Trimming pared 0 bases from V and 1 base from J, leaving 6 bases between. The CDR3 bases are TGTGCCATCAGTGAGTCAGGGGGGAACACTGAAGCTTTCTTT. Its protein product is CAISESGGNTEAFF.

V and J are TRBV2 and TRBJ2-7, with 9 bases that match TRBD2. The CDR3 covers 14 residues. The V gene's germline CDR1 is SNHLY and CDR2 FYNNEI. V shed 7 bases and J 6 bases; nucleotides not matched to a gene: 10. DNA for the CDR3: TGTGCCAGCATAGGGATAGCGGGAGCAGGCGAGCAGTACTTC. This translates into CASIGIAGAGEQYF.

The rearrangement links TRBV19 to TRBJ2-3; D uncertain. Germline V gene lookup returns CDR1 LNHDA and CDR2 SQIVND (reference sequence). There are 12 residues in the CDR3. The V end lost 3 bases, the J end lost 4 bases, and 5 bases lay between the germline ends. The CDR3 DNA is TGTGCCAGTAGTATCCGGGCAGATACGCAGTATTTT. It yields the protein CASSIRADTQYF.

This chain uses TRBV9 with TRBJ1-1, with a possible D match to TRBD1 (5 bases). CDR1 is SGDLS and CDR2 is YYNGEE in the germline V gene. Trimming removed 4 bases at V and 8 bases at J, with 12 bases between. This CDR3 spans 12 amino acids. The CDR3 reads CASSRSGAEAFF. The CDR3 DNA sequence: TGTGCCAGCAGCAGAAGCGGGGCCGAAGCTTTCTTT.

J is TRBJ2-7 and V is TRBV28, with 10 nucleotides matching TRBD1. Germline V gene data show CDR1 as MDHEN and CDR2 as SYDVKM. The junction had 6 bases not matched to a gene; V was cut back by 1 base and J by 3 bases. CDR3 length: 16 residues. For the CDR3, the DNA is TGTGCCAGCAGTTTATTTGACCGGGACAGGGGCTACGAGCAGTACTTC. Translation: CASSLFDRDRGYEQYF.

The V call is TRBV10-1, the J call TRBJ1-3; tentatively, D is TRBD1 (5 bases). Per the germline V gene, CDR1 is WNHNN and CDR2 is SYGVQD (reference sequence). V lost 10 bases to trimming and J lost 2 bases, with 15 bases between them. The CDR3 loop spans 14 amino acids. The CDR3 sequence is CATKDGRAGNTIYF. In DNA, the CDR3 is TGCGCCACCAAGGACGGCAGGGCTGGAAACACCATATATTTT.

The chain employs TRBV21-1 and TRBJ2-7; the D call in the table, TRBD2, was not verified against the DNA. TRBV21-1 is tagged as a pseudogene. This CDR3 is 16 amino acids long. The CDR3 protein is CASSKARNTLNDEQYF. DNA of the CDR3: TGTGCCAGCAGCAAAGCGCGAAATACCTTAAATGACGAGCAGTACTTC.

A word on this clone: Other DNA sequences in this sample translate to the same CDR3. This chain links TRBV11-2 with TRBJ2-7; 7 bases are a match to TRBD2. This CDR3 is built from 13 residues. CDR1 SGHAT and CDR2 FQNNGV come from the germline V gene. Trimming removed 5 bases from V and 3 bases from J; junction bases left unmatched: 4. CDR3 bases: TGTGCCAGCAGCCCGGGAGGAAACTACGAGCAGTACTTC. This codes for CASSPGGNYEQYF.

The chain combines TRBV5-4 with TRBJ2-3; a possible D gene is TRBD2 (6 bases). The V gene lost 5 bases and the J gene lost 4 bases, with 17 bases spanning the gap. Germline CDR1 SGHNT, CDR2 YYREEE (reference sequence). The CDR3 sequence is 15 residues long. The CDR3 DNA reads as TGTGCCAGCAGAAAAACCGGAGGGCCCGCAGATACGCAGTATTTT. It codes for CASRKTGGPADTQYF.

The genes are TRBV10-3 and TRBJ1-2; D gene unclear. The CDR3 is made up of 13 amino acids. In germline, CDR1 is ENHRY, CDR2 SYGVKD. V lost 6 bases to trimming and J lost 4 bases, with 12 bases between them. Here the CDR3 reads CAIRTESGYGYTF. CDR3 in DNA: TGTGCCATCAGAACCGAATCGGGCTATGGCTACACCTTC.

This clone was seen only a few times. The chain's CDR3 is CASSFSGRVGELFF. In nucleotides, the CDR3 is TGTGCCAGCAGCTTTAGCGGGAGGGTCGGGGAGCTGTTTTTT. The chain is built from TRBV5-6 and TRBJ2-2, with 11 bases lining up with TRBD2. The CDR3 length is 14 residues. V was pared by 2 bases and J by 7 bases, with 1 base of the junction left unmatched. Germline assignment: CDR1 SGHDT and CDR2 YYEEEE.

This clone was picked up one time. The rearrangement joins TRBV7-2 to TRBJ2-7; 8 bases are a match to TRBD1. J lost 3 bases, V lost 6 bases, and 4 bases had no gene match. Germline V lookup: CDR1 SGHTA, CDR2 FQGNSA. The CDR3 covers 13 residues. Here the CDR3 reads CASSRDRNYEQYF. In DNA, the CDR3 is TGTGCCAGCAGTCGGGACAGGAACTACGAGCAGTACTTC.

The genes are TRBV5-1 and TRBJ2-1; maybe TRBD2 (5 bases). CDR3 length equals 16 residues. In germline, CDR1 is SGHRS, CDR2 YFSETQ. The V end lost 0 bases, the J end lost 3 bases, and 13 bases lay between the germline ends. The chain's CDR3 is CASSLAAAGDYNEQFF. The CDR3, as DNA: TGCGCCAGCAGCTTGGCCGCCGCGGGTGACTACAATGAGCAGTTCTTC.

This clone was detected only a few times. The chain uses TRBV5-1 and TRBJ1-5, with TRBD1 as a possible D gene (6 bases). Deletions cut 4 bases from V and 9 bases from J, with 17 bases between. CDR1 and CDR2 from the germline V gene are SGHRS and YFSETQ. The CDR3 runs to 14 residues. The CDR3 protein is CASSPAGARWPQHF. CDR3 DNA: TGCGCCAGCAGCCCGGCGGGGGCCCGTTGGCCCCAGCATTTT.

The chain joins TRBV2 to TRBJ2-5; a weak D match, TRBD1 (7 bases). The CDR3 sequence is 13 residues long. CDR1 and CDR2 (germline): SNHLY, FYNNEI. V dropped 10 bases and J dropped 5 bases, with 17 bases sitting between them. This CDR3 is CATQGGGAETQYF. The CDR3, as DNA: TGTGCCACCCAAGGAGGGGGCGCGGAGACCCAGTACTTC.

The CDR3 DNA reads as TGCGCCAGCAGCTTGGATCCGGGAGGAGGAGATACGCAGTATTTT. Protein: CASSLDPGGGDTQYF. The rearrangement links TRBV5-1 to TRBJ2-3; the match to TRBD2 covers 7 bases. This CDR3 is built from 15 residues. V gave up 0 bases and J gave up 5 bases; unmatched junction bases: 6. Germline V gives CDR1 SGHRS, CDR2 YFSETQ.

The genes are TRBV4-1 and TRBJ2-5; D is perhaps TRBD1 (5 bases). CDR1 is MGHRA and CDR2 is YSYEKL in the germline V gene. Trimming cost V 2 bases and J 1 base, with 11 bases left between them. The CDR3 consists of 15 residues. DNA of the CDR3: TGCGCCAGCAGCCAACAGGGTAGTTTCCAAGAGACCCAGTACTTC. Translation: CASSQQGSFQETQYF.

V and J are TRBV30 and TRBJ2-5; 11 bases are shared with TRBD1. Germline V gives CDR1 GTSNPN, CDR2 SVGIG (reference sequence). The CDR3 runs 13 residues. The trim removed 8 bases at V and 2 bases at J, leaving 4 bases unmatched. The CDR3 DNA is TGTGCCGGGGACAGGGGGTATCAAGAGACCCAGTACTTC. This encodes CAGDRGYQETQYF.

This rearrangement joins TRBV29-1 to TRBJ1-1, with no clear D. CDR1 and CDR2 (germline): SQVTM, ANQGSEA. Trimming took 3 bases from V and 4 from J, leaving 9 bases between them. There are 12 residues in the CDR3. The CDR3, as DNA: TGCAGCGTTGAGATGACGGGCACTGAAGCTTTCTTT. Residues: CSVEMTGTEAFF.

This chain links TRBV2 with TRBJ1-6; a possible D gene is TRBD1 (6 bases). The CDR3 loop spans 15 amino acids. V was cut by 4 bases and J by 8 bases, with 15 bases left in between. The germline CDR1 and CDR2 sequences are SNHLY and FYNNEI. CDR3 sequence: CASSVLDSGDSPLHF. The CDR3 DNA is TGTGCCAGCAGTGTTTTGGACAGCGGGGATTCACCCCTCCACTTT.

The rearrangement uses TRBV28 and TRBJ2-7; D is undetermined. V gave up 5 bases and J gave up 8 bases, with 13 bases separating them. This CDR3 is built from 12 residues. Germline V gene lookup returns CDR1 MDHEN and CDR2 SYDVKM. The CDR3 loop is CASSDSLRKQYF. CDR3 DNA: TGTGCCAGCAGTGATTCCCTGCGAAAGCAGTACTTC.

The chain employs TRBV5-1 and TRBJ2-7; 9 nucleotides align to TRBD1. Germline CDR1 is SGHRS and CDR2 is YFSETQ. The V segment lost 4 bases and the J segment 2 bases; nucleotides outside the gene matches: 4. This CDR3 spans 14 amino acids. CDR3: CASSAQGAPYEQYF. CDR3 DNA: TGCGCCAGCAGCGCACAGGGGGCGCCCTACGAGCAGTACTTC. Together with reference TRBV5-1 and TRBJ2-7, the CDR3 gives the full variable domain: KAGVTQTPRYLIKTRGQQVTLSCSPISGHRSVSWYQQTPGQGLQFLFEYFSETQRNKGNFPGRFSGRQFSNSRSEMNVSTLELGDSALYLCASSAQGAPYEQYFGPGTRLTVT.

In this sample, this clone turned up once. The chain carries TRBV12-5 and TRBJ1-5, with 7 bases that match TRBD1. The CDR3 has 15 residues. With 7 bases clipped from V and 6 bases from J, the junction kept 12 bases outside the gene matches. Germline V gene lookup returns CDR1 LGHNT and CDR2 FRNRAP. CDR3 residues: CASAKGTAGSQPQHF. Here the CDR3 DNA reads TGTGCTAGTGCTAAGGGGACAGCCGGATCTCAGCCCCAGCATTTT.

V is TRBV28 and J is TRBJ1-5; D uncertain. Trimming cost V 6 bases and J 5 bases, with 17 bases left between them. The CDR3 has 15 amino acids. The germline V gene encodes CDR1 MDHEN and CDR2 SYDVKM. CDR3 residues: CASSYGGRLDQPQHF. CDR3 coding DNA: TGTGCCAGCAGCTACGGAGGAAGGCTAGATCAGCCCCAGCATTTT.

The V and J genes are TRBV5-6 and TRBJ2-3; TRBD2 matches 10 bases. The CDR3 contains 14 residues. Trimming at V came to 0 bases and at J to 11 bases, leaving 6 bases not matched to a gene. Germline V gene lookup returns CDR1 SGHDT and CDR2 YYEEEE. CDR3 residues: CASSLALAGVGQYF. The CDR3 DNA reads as TGTGCCAGCAGCTTGGCCCTAGCGGGAGTCGGGCAGTATTTT.

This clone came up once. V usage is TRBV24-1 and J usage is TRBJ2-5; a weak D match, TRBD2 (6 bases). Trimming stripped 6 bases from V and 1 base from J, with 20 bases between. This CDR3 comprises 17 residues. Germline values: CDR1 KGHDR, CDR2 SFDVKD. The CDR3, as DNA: TGTGCCACCAGTCCCCGACTAGGATGGAGCACCCAAGAGACCCAGTACTTC. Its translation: CATSPRLGWSTQETQYF.

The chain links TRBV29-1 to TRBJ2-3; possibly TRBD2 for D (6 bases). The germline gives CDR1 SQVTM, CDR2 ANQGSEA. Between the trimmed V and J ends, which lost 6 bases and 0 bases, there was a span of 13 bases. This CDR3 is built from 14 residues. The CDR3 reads CSVLGLLSTDTQYF. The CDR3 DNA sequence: TGCAGCGTGTTGGGACTCCTTAGCACAGATACGCAGTATTTT.

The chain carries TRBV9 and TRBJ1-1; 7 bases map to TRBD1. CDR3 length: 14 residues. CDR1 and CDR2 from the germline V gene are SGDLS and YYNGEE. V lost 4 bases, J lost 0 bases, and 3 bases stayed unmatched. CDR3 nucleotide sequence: TGTGCCAGCAGCCGACAGGGCCTGAACACTGAAGCTTTCTTT. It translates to CASSRQGLNTEAFF.

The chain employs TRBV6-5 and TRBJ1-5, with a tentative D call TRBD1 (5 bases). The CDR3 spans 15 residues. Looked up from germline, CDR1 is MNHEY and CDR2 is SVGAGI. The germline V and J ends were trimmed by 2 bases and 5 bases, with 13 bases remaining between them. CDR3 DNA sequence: TGTGCCAGCAGTTACGCGGGGGTCGGAGATCAGCCCCAGCATTTT. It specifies CASSYAGVGDQPQHF.

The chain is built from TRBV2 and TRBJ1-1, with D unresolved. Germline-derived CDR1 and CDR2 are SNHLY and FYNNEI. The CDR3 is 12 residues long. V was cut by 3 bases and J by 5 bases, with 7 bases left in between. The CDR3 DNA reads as TGTGCCAGCAGTGACGGGAGGACTGAAGCTTTCTTT. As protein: CASSDGRTEAFF.